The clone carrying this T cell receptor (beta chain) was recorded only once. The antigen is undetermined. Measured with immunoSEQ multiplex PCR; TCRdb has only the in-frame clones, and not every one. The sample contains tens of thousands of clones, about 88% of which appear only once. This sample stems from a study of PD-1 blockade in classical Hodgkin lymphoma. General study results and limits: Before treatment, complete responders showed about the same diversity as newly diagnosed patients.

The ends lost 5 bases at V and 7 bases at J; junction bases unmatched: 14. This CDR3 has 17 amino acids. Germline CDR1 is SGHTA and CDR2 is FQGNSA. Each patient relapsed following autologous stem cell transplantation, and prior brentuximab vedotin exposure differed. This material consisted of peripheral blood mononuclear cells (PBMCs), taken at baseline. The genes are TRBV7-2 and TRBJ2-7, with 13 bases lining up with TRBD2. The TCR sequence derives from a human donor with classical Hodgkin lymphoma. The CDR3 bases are TGTGCCAGCAGCACAACTAGCGGGGGGGCGCCCGGGAGGGAGCAGTACTTC. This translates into CASSTTSGGAPGREQYF.